The clone carrying this TCR beta chain was observed at least ten times. This entry is derived from a study of early T cells in non-severe SARS-CoV-2 infection. The germline V gene has CDR1 LGHNA and CDR2 YSLEER. Deletions cut 0 bases from V and 5 bases from J, with 13 bases between. This CDR3 comprises 15 residues. TCRdb analysed the 5' RACE reads with MiXCR anew, one entry per CDR3 protein. Among 37,000 or so distinct CDR3 sequences listed, 6.3% were seen once. This receptor was identified in an adult who was a healthcare worker with PCR-confirmed SARS-CoV-2 infection or an uninfected control (not recorded which). The sequenced sample was whole blood. The chain carries TRBV4-3 and TRBJ2-5, with D perhaps matching TRBD1 (6 bases). CDR3 protein: CASSQDMGRGETQYF. The CDR3 DNA sequence: TGCGCCAGCAGCCAAGATATGGGCAGGGGTGAGACCCAGTACTTC.